A selection of T cell receptor beta chains follows, all from one sample in a study of T-cell memory formation after mild COVID-19. One entry per CDR3 protein, called by TCRdb with MiXCR from the 5' RACE reads. The sample has about 430,000 distinct CDR3 sequences; roughly 17% are singletons. The source material was PBMCs or a T cell subset sorted from them (not recorded which). The receptors shown here come from a man aged 18 to 30 who had mild COVID-19 (a few samples of this study predate the infection). Cell type and time point are not known. Both conserved end residues are part of each CDR3. The D gene is left open where the match is weak. Expanded clones are given a class, and other clones once, few, many or no size at all.

CDR3nt: TGTGCCAGCAGCTTAGCGGGGGGGAACCTCCAAGAGACCCAGTACTTC
CDR3aa: CASSLAGGNLQETQYF
v_gene: TRBV7-8
j_gene: TRBJ2-5
d_gene: TRBD2
abundance: once

CDR3nt: TGTGCCAGCAGCTCGATCGGGACAGGGGACACTGAAGCTTTCTTT
CDR3aa: CASSSIGTGDTEAFF
v_gene: TRBV5-5
j_gene: TRBJ1-1
d_gene: TRBD1
abundance: few

CDR3nt: TGCGCCAGCAGCGCGGGACAGGTACAAGAGACCCAGTACTTC
CDR3aa: CASSAGQVQETQYF
v_gene: TRBV5-1
j_gene: TRBJ2-5
d_gene: TRBD1
abundance: -

CDR3nt: TGTGCCAGCAGCCAATCAGTGGAGGGAGGCTACACCTTC
CDR3aa: CASSQSVEGGYTF
v_gene: TRBV3-1
j_gene: TRBJ1-2
d_gene: -
abundance: few

CDR3nt: TGTGCCAGCAGTTTATACAGGAACTACGAGCAGTACTTC
CDR3aa: CASSLYRNYEQYF
v_gene: TRBV27
j_gene: TRBJ2-7
d_gene: -
abundance: many

CDR3nt: TGCGCCAGCAGCCAAGGACAGGGGAAGTGGAAGATGGATGAGCAGTTCTTC
CDR3aa: CASSQGQGKWKMDEQFF
v_gene: TRBV4-3
j_gene: TRBJ2-1
d_gene: TRBD1
abundance: -

CDR3nt: TGTGCCAGCAGCTTGAGGACAGGGGAGTACGAGCAGTACTTC
CDR3aa: CASSLRTGEYEQYF
v_gene: TRBV5-4
j_gene: TRBJ2-7
d_gene: TRBD1
abundance: few

CDR3nt: TGTGCCAGCAGTTCCCGAGGTCAGCCCCAGCATTTT
CDR3aa: CASSSRGQPQHF
v_gene: TRBV12-3/TRBV12-4
j_gene: TRBJ1-5
d_gene: -
abundance: few

CDR3nt: TGCGCCAGCAGCCAAGGAGTACAGAGGCACGCTGAAGCTTTCTTT
CDR3aa: CASSQGVQRHAEAFF
v_gene: TRBV4-3
j_gene: TRBJ1-1
d_gene: -
abundance: -

CDR3nt: TGTGCCAGCAGCTTGGCCGGGAGAGGGAATCAGCCCCAGCATTTT
CDR3aa: CASSLAGRGNQPQHF
v_gene: TRBV5-6
j_gene: TRBJ1-5
d_gene: -
abundance: -

CDR3nt: TGTGCCATCAGTGAGCATCCGTCGCCCCAGCATTTT
CDR3aa: CAISEHPSPQHF
v_gene: TRBV10-3
j_gene: TRBJ1-5
d_gene: -
abundance: -

CDR3nt: TGCGCCAGCAGCCGGGACCATTTGAGAAACTATGGCTACACCTTC
CDR3aa: CASSRDHLRNYGYTF
v_gene: TRBV4-1
j_gene: TRBJ1-2
d_gene: -
abundance: -

CDR3nt: TGTGCCAGCAGCTTAGCTAGTAACAGGGCCCCCTACGAGCAGTACTTC
CDR3aa: CASSLASNRAPYEQYF
v_gene: TRBV7-2
j_gene: TRBJ2-7
d_gene: -
abundance: many

CDR3nt: TGTGCCAGCAGACCTAGCGGGGGGGCTATGTGGACCCAGTACTTC
CDR3aa: CASRPSGGAMWTQYF
v_gene: TRBV6-5
j_gene: TRBJ2-5
d_gene: TRBD2
abundance: -

CDR3nt: TGCGCCAGCAGCTTGTCGAACAGGGGGACTGAAGCTTTCTTT
CDR3aa: CASSLSNRGTEAFF
v_gene: TRBV5-1
j_gene: TRBJ1-1
d_gene: TRBD1
abundance: few

CDR3nt: TGTGCCAGCAGTGAAATCGAATGGACAGACAATCAGCCCCAGCATTTT
CDR3aa: CASSEIEWTDNQPQHF
v_gene: TRBV6-1
j_gene: TRBJ1-5
d_gene: -
abundance: -

CDR3nt: TGCAGCGTTGATCTCCGGGGGTACGAGCAGTACTTC
CDR3aa: CSVDLRGYEQYF
v_gene: TRBV29-1
j_gene: TRBJ2-7
d_gene: -
abundance: -

CDR3nt: TGTGCCAGCAGCTTAGCGACCACCGGGGACTTTCAGCCCCAGCATTTT
CDR3aa: CASSLATTGDFQPQHF
v_gene: TRBV7-9
j_gene: TRBJ1-5
d_gene: -
abundance: -

CDR3nt: TGTGCCAGCAGCTCCCGGAAGGGAGACTATGGCTACACCTTC
CDR3aa: CASSSRKGDYGYTF
v_gene: TRBV11-2
j_gene: TRBJ1-2
d_gene: -
abundance: few

CDR3nt: TGTGCCAGCAGCTTAGGTGTCAGGGATACGCAGTATTTT
CDR3aa: CASSLGVRDTQYF
v_gene: TRBV7-3
j_gene: TRBJ2-3
d_gene: -
abundance: few

CDR3nt: TGTGCCAGCAGCTTAGAGGCCGGGGCTTGGCTAAAGAATGAGCAGTTCTTC
CDR3aa: CASSLEAGAWLKNEQFF
v_gene: TRBV7-9
j_gene: TRBJ2-1
d_gene: -
abundance: -

CDR3nt: TGTGCCAGCAGTTACTCTTTAGATACCAACGAGCAGTACTTC
CDR3aa: CASSYSLDTNEQYF
v_gene: TRBV6-5
j_gene: TRBJ2-7
d_gene: -
abundance: -

CDR3nt: TGTGCCAGCAGCCAAGAAGTTTCCCAGAACTACGAGCAGTACTTC
CDR3aa: CASSQEVSQNYEQYF
v_gene: TRBV14
j_gene: TRBJ2-7
d_gene: -
abundance: few

CDR3nt: TGTGCCAGCAGTTTTAGGGCGGCCCAGGCTTTCTTT
CDR3aa: CASSFRAAQAFF
v_gene: TRBV28
j_gene: TRBJ1-1
d_gene: -
abundance: few

CDR3nt: TGTGCCAGCTTATCGACCGGGGAGCTGTTTTTT
CDR3aa: CASLSTGELFF
v_gene: TRBV28
j_gene: TRBJ2-2
d_gene: -
abundance: -

CDR3nt: TGTGCCAGCAGTTTAGTGCCAGCCCAATTGAGCACAGATACGCAGTATTTT
CDR3aa: CASSLVPAQLSTDTQYF
v_gene: TRBV12-3/TRBV12-4
j_gene: TRBJ2-3
d_gene: -
abundance: -

CDR3nt: TGCGCCAGCAGCCTTTTAAGCGGGGGGTTCTACAATGAGCAGTTCTTC
CDR3aa: CASSLLSGGFYNEQFF
v_gene: TRBV5-1
j_gene: TRBJ2-1
d_gene: TRBD2
abundance: few

CDR3nt: TGTGCCAGCATCCAGGCCAACACAGATACGCAGTATTTT
CDR3aa: CASIQANTDTQYF
v_gene: TRBV7-8
j_gene: TRBJ2-3
d_gene: -
abundance: -

CDR3nt: TGTGCCAGCAGCCGTGACAGTCATAGCAATCAGCCCCAGCATTTT
CDR3aa: CASSRDSHSNQPQHF
v_gene: TRBV7-9
j_gene: TRBJ1-5
d_gene: -
abundance: -

CDR3nt: TGCAGCGTCTCTAGCGGGGGCTATGAGCAGTTCTTC
CDR3aa: CSVSSGGYEQFF
v_gene: TRBV29-1
j_gene: TRBJ2-1
d_gene: TRBD2
abundance: few

CDR3nt: TGCAGTGCTAGAGGGACACCGCCCAAAAACATTCAGTACTTC
CDR3aa: CSARGTPPKNIQYF
v_gene: TRBV20-1
j_gene: TRBJ2-4
d_gene: -
abundance: -

CDR3nt: TGTGCCAGCAGCTGGACACGCCAAGAGACCCAGTACTTC
CDR3aa: CASSWTRQETQYF
v_gene: TRBV5-6
j_gene: TRBJ2-5
d_gene: -
abundance: -

CDR3nt: TGTGCCAGCAGCCAAGATCTGGGGGCTGATCAGCCCCAGCATTTT
CDR3aa: CASSQDLGADQPQHF
v_gene: TRBV4-2
j_gene: TRBJ1-5
d_gene: -
abundance: few

CDR3nt: TGTGCCAGCGGGGACGGGACAGGGAGTCGAAATCAGCCCCAGCATTTT
CDR3aa: CASGDGTGSRNQPQHF
v_gene: TRBV12-3/TRBV12-4
j_gene: TRBJ1-5
d_gene: TRBD1
abundance: few

CDR3nt: TGCAGTGCTAGCACCGTGAATCAGCCCCAGCATTTT
CDR3aa: CSASTVNQPQHF
v_gene: TRBV20-1
j_gene: TRBJ1-5
d_gene: -
abundance: many

CDR3nt: TGTGCCAGCAGTCCGAACCTGGACAGCTATAGCAATCAGCCCCAGCATTTT
CDR3aa: CASSPNLDSYSNQPQHF
v_gene: TRBV6-5
j_gene: TRBJ1-5
d_gene: -
abundance: few

CDR3nt: TGTGCCAGTAGTAGGGACAGCACTGAAGCTTTCTTT
CDR3aa: CASSRDSTEAFF
v_gene: TRBV19
j_gene: TRBJ1-1
d_gene: TRBD1
abundance: -

CDR3nt: TGCGCCAGCAGCCGCCCGGGAGAGGGTCTCTTTGGCTACACCTTC
CDR3aa: CASSRPGEGLFGYTF
v_gene: TRBV4-1
j_gene: TRBJ1-2
d_gene: -
abundance: many

CDR3nt: TGTGCCAGCAGTTGCGCCGGGACAGGCTCCACAGATACGCAGTATTTT
CDR3aa: CASSCAGTGSTDTQYF
v_gene: TRBV6-8
j_gene: TRBJ2-3
d_gene: TRBD1
abundance: few

CDR3nt: TGTGCCAGCAGCCCGACGACAGGGCATGAGCAGTTCTTC
CDR3aa: CASSPTTGHEQFF
v_gene: TRBV7-3
j_gene: TRBJ2-1
d_gene: TRBD1
abundance: -

CDR3nt: TGTGCCAGCAGTGAGTTCCAGAGAGATCGGTTCTTC
CDR3aa: CASSEFQRDRFF
v_gene: TRBV6-1
j_gene: TRBJ2-1
d_gene: -
abundance: -

CDR3nt: TGTGACAGCAGCTTTGTAGGTGGGGGGGCATCAGATACGCAGTATTTT
CDR3aa: CDSSFVGGGASDTQYF
v_gene: TRBV7-2
j_gene: TRBJ2-3
d_gene: -
abundance: -

CDR3nt: TGCAGTGCTAGAGATGGAGAGACCCAGTACTTC
CDR3aa: CSARDGETQYF
v_gene: TRBV20-1
j_gene: TRBJ2-5
d_gene: -
abundance: -

CDR3nt: TGTGCCAGCAGCTCATTGAAAGGCACCCAGTACTTC
CDR3aa: CASSSLKGTQYF
v_gene: TRBV7-9
j_gene: TRBJ2-5
d_gene: -
abundance: few

CDR3nt: TGTGCCTGGAGTGTGACGGGGGCCCACACCTTC
CDR3aa: CAWSVTGAHTF
v_gene: TRBV30
j_gene: TRBJ1-2
d_gene: -
abundance: -

CDR3nt: TGTGCCAGCAGCCAGCAAAAAGGGACAGATCAGCCCCAGCATTTT
CDR3aa: CASSQQKGTDQPQHF
v_gene: TRBV4-2
j_gene: TRBJ1-5
d_gene: TRBD1
abundance: -

CDR3nt: TGTGCCAGCAGTTACTCTCCAGCGGGGGGAAGGGAGACCCAGTACTTC
CDR3aa: CASSYSPAGGRETQYF
v_gene: TRBV6-5
j_gene: TRBJ2-5
d_gene: TRBD2
abundance: once

CDR3nt: TGCGCCAGCAGCTTCGGGACCGTTCGCACAGATACGCAGTATTTT
CDR3aa: CASSFGTVRTDTQYF
v_gene: TRBV5-1
j_gene: TRBJ2-3
d_gene: -
abundance: few

CDR3nt: TGTGCCAGCAGCCCGCGTCGGGGCGGGGGGAACACCGGGGAGCTGTTTTTT
CDR3aa: CASSPRRGGGNTGELFF
v_gene: TRBV5-5
j_gene: TRBJ2-2
d_gene: TRBD2
abundance: few

CDR3nt: TGTGCCATCAGTGGTCGGGGCCCGAATAGCAATCAGCCCCAGCATTTT
CDR3aa: CAISGRGPNSNQPQHF
v_gene: TRBV10-3
j_gene: TRBJ1-5
d_gene: -
abundance: -

CDR3nt: TGCAGTGCTAGAAATGTGAATGGGGACATTCAGTACTTC
CDR3aa: CSARNVNGDIQYF
v_gene: TRBV20-1
j_gene: TRBJ2-4
d_gene: -
abundance: few

CDR3nt: TGTGCCAGCAGTGAACCCTCAGCGAGCTATGGCTACACCTTC
CDR3aa: CASSEPSASYGYTF
v_gene: TRBV25-1
j_gene: TRBJ1-2
d_gene: -
abundance: -

CDR3nt: TGCAGCGTGAGAAAAGATACGCAGTATTTT
CDR3aa: CSVRKDTQYF
v_gene: TRBV29-1
j_gene: TRBJ2-3
d_gene: -
abundance: many

CDR3nt: TGTGCCAGCAGCATCGGGGTTAGATGGGAGACCCAGTACTTC
CDR3aa: CASSIGVRWETQYF
v_gene: TRBV7-6
j_gene: TRBJ2-5
d_gene: -
abundance: few

CDR3nt: TGCGCCAGCAGCTTGCTTCAGTCCCCCGGGGAGCTGTTTTTT
CDR3aa: CASSLLQSPGELFF
v_gene: TRBV5-1
j_gene: TRBJ2-2
d_gene: -
abundance: -

CDR3nt: TGTGCCAGCAGCTTAGTGGGACAGGGAGGGTCTGGGGCCAACGTCCTGACTTTC
CDR3aa: CASSLVGQGGSGANVLTF
v_gene: TRBV11-2
j_gene: TRBJ2-6
d_gene: TRBD1
abundance: -

CDR3nt: TGTGCCAGCAGTTTACCGGACAGAAGCTATAATTCACCCCTCCACTTT
CDR3aa: CASSLPDRSYNSPLHF
v_gene: TRBV2
j_gene: TRBJ1-6
d_gene: -
abundance: -

CDR3nt: TGTGCCAGCAGCTTACAGGGTAGGGACACCGGGGAGCTGTTTTTT
CDR3aa: CASSLQGRDTGELFF
v_gene: TRBV9
j_gene: TRBJ2-2
d_gene: -
abundance: many

CDR3nt: TGCGCCAGCAGCTTGGCCACGGGCACTGAAGCTTTCTTT
CDR3aa: CASSLATGTEAFF
v_gene: TRBV5-1
j_gene: TRBJ1-1
d_gene: -
abundance: many